This T cell receptor beta chain was retrieved from a study of T cell responses to AZD1222 COVID-19 vaccine. The data were produced by immunoSEQ multiplex PCR, yet TCRdb's version contains in-frame clones alone and is incomplete. Altogether tens of thousands of clones are present, 80% being singletons, with the ten largest covering 12%. The germline V gene has CDR1 SGHDN and CDR2 FVKESK. V was trimmed by 1 base and J by 9 bases, leaving 10 bases between them. This CDR3 has 13 amino acids. The clonotype comes from an adult in good health. V gene TRBV14 combines with J gene TRBJ2-1, with a tentative D call TRBD2 (5 bases). The source material was peripheral blood, sampled on day 0 of AZD1222 vaccination. The chain's CDR3 is CASSQVPGSEQFF. In nucleotides, the CDR3 is TGTGCCAGCAGCCAAGTACCTGGGAGTGAGCAGTTCTTC.